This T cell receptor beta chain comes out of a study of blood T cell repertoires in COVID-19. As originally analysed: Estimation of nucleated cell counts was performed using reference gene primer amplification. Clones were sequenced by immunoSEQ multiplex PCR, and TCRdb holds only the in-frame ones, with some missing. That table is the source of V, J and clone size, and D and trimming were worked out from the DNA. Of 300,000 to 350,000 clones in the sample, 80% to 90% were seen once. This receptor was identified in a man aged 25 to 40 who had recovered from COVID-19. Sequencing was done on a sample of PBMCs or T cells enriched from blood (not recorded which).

The chain's CDR3 is CASSRLQGNTEAFF. Written as DNA, the CDR3 is TGTGCCAGCAGCCGCCTACAGGGGAACACTGAAGCTTTCTTT. The V call is TRBV3-1 (or the pseudogene TRBV3-2), the J call TRBJ1-1, with a weak D call TRBD1 (6 bases). In germline, CDR1 is LGHDT, CDR2 YNNKEL (reference sequence). The CDR3 totals 14 residues. Trimming cost V 4 bases and J 1 base, with 10 bases left between them.